The rows below give T cell receptor beta chains drawn from one sample of a study of blood T cell repertoires in COVID-19. Clones were read by immunoSEQ multiplex PCR, and TCRdb kept only the in-frame ones, dropping some. This sample has 210,000 or so clones; about four fifths occur once, and the top ten carry approximately 4.9%. Sequencing was done on a sample of PBMCs or T cells enriched from blood (not recorded which). The receptors shown here come from a woman between 45 and 60 years old who had been exposed to COVID-19. Both conserved end residues are part of each CDR3. A D gene is named only where the DNA matches it firmly. Some rows mark clone size as missing; the rest say once, few, many or name a class of expanded clone.

v_call	clone_size	d_call	j_call	cdr3_nt	cdr3_aa
TRBV6-5	-	-	TRBJ1-4	TGTGCCAGCATGGGGTCAGCGGGGGAAAAACTGTTTTTT	CASMGSAGEKLFF
TRBV6-2/TRBV6-3	-	-	TRBJ1-2	TGTGCCAGCAGTTTGGGGCAGGACTATGGCTACACCTTC	CASSLGQDYGYTF
TRBV5-1	-	TRBD2	TRBJ2-1	TGCGCCACCAAAAGCGGGGGTACCTACAATGAGCAGTTCTTC	CATKSGGTYNEQFF
TRBV6-5	-	TRBD1	TRBJ1-1	TGTGCCAGCAGTTCTTTCAGGGGGACTGAAGCTTTCTTT	CASSSFRGTEAFF
TRBV19	-	TRBD1	TRBJ2-7	TGTGCCAGTAGTATAGGGACAGGAGACTCCTACGAGCAGTACTTC	CASSIGTGDSYEQYF
TRBV21-1	-	-	TRBJ2-3	TGTGCCAGCAGCAAAGAGGGTGAGGGCGGGACAGATACGCAGTATTTT	CASSKEGEGGTDTQYF
TRBV27	-	TRBD1	TRBJ1-2	TGTGCCAGCAGAGGGGGCGGAGAGGGTCCCTATGGCTACACCTTC	CASRGGGEGPYGYTF
TRBV19	-	-	TRBJ2-7	TGTGCCAGTAGTATAGACAGAAACTACGAGCAGTACTTC	CASSIDRNYEQYF
TRBV12-3/TRBV12-4	-	-	TRBJ1-4	TGTGCCAGCAGTCCTGCTATAAGTGAAAAACTGTTTTTT	CASSPAISEKLFF
TRBV18	-	-	TRBJ2-7	TGTGCCAGCTCACCAACGCAGGGGAATATCTACGAGCAGTACTTC	CASSPTQGNIYEQYF
TRBV19	-	TRBD1	TRBJ1-5	TGTGCCAGTAGTAAGACAGGGGATGGACAGCCCCAGCATTTT	CASSKTGDGQPQHF
TRBV6-4	many	TRBD2	TRBJ2-3	TGTGCCAGCAGTGGTGCGGGGGGAAACACAGATACGCAGTATTTT	CASSGAGGNTDTQYF
TRBV15	-	TRBD1	TRBJ1-2	TGTGCCACCAGCAGAGATTACGGGACAGGGGGAAGCTATGGCTACACCTTC	CATSRDYGTGGSYGYTF
TRBV7-9	-	-	TRBJ2-2	TGTGCCAGCAGCTTAGGTCCGACCGGGGAGCTGTTTTTT	CASSLGPTGELFF
TRBV2	-	TRBD1	TRBJ1-6	TGTGCCAGCAGTGTCCCCCCCTTGACAGGGAGGAACTCACCCCTCCACTTT	CASSVPPLTGRNSPLHF
TRBV19	once	-	TRBJ2-5	TGTGCCAGTAGTATCAGTGGCGGCAGCGAGACCCAGTACTTC	CASSISGGSETQYF
TRBV6-5	few	TRBD1	TRBJ1-6	TGTGCCAGCAAATTTGCCGGGACAGGGGTTTCACCCCTCCACTTT	CASKFAGTGVSPLHF
TRBV28	-	TRBD1	TRBJ2-3	TGTGCCAGCAGTTTGAGGAGACAGGGGATCGAAATCCCATATTTT	CASSLRRQGIEIPYF
TRBV15	few	-	TRBJ2-5	TGTGCCACCAGCAGAGCCGGTCGGGAGACCCAGTACTTC	CATSRAGRETQYF
TRBV12-3/TRBV12-4	-	-	TRBJ2-3	TGTGCCAGCAGACCGGGAGATCGAGATACGCAGTATTTT	CASRPGDRDTQYF
TRBV3-1/TRBV3-2	-	-	TRBJ1-1	TGTGCCAGCAGCCAAGACTTACGGGCTGAAGCTTTCTTT	CASSQDLRAEAFF
TRBV6-5	-	TRBD2	TRBJ2-3	TGTGCCAGCAGTCGGGACTACTCGGATACGCAGTATTTT	CASSRDYSDTQYF
TRBV27	once	-	TRBJ2-1	TGTGCCAGCAGTTTATCCCCCGGGCAGGGACTTCCCTACAATGAGCAGTTCTTC	CASSLSPGQGLPYNEQFF
TRBV7-2	-	TRBD1	TRBJ2-5	TGTGCCAGCAGTCCAACAGGGGGCTGGGAGACCCAGTACTTC	CASSPTGGWETQYF
TRBV4-1	-	TRBD2	TRBJ2-2	TGCGCCAGCAGCCCCTTCGCGGGGGGGCTGGGGGGGGAGCTGTTTTTT	CASSPFAGGLGGELFF
TRBV25-1	-	-	TRBJ2-3	TGTGCCAGCGCCCCACGGGGCGGGGGCACAGATACGCAGTATTTT	CASAPRGGGTDTQYF
TRBV5-6	-	TRBD2	TRBJ2-7	TGTGCCAGCAGCCGGGGACTAGCGGGGGGTAGGAGCCTCTTC	CASSRGLAGGRSLF
TRBV12-3/TRBV12-4	-	-	TRBJ2-7	TGTGCCAGCAGGGAAGGGAGCTACGAGCAGTACTTC	CASREGSYEQYF
TRBV7-8	few	TRBD1	TRBJ2-3	TGTGCCAGCAGCTTAGTACAGGGGATTAACGCAGATACGCAGTATTTT	CASSLVQGINADTQYF